Listed here are 30 T cell receptor beta chains from one sample, sequenced in a study of blood T cell repertoires in COVID-19. Sequenced by immunoSEQ multiplex PCR; TCRdb stores in-frame clones only, minus some. The sample includes 250,000 to 350,000 clones, roughly 87% of them seen just once. The sample taken for sequencing was peripheral blood. These receptors came from a young man with active or convalescent COVID-19.

The J gene is TRBJ2-7, the V gene TRBV7-2, with D possibly TRBD1 on 6 matching bases. The CDR3 spans 15 residues. Germline V gene data show CDR1 as SGHTA and CDR2 as FQGNSA. V was cut by 5 bases and J by 3 bases, with 17 bases left in between. CDR3 bases: TGTGCCAGCAGCCCCGACAGGTTACCCAACTACGAGCAGTACTTC. This encodes CASSPDRLPNYEQYF.

The chain joins TRBV6-5 to TRBJ2-1; possible D gene TRBD2, 6 bases. The V gene's germline CDR1 is MNHEY and CDR2 SVGAGI. The CDR3 is 14 residues long. Trimming left V 0 bases short and J 6 bases short, with 9 bases between. CDR3 protein: CASSYSGTRNEQFF. CDR3 coding DNA: TGTGCCAGCAGTTACTCGGGGACTCGCAATGAGCAGTTCTTC.

The chain couples TRBV9 to TRBJ2-1, with D possibly being TRBD1 (5 bases). This CDR3 contains 16 residues. V was clipped by 0 bases and J by 1 base, with 11 bases between them. Germline CDR1 and CDR2: SGDLS and YYNGEE. The CDR3 reads CASSVVGAVSYNEQFF. For the CDR3, the DNA is TGTGCCAGCAGCGTAGTAGGGGCTGTGTCCTACAATGAGCAGTTCTTC.

This rearrangement joins TRBV7-8 to TRBJ1-2; the D gene is possibly TRBD1 (5 bases). V lost 1 base and J 7 bases, leaving 16 bases between the germline ends. Per the germline V gene, CDR1 is SGHVS and CDR2 is FQNEAQ. This CDR3 contains 15 residues. DNA for the CDR3: TGTGCCAGCAGCTTAGTGACAGACTTGGTACGTGGCTACACCTTC. It yields the protein CASSLVTDLVRGYTF.

The chain uses TRBV20-1 and TRBJ1-1, with D possibly matching TRBD1 (5 bases). The CDR3 consists of 15 residues. Germline V gene data show CDR1 as DFQATT and CDR2 as SNEGSKA (reference sequence). V was shortened by 3 bases and J by 4 bases, with 18 bases between the two germline ends. The CDR3 loop is CSASADQTAGTEAFF. The CDR3 coding sequence is TGCAGTGCTAGTGCTGACCAGACAGCGGGCACTGAAGCTTTCTTT.

The chain has TRBV24-1 and TRBJ1-2; 8 bases match TRBD1. Germline trimming cut 2 bases from V and 3 bases from J; bases unmatched to any gene: 4. Germline CDR1 is KGHDR and CDR2 is SFDVKD. This CDR3 contains 15 residues. The CDR3 DNA sequence: TGTGCCACCAGTGATTACAGGGGGGTTGACTATGGCTACACCTTC. Translated, it gives CATSDYRGVDYGYTF.

This clone appeared a few times. The rearrangement links TRBV9 to TRBJ2-5; TRBD2 agrees at 12 bases. The CDR3 is 16 residues long. Germline V CDR1 and CDR2: SGDLS, YYNGEE. V trimming: 3 bases; J trimming: 4 bases; junction bases outside the gene matches: 7. The CDR3 sequence: CASSAGGGLAGETQYF. In nucleotides, the CDR3 is TGTGCCAGCAGCGCAGGTGGGGGACTAGCGGGAGAGACCCAGTACTTC.

This chain joins TRBV7-3 and TRBJ2-1; D is perhaps TRBD2 (5 bases). Germline assignment: CDR1 SGHTA and CDR2 FQGTGA. V was cut by 2 bases and J by 8 bases, with 7 bases left in between. This CDR3 has 12 amino acids. The CDR3 region is CASSLSGDEQFF. The CDR3 DNA sequence: TGTGCCAGCAGCTTATCCGGGGATGAGCAGTTCTTC.

The genes are TRBV7-8 and TRBJ2-3; weak D call: TRBD1 (5 bases). Germline V gives CDR1 SGHVS, CDR2 FQNEAQ. The CDR3 length is 13 residues. V was pared by 1 base and J by 5 bases, with 7 bases between. The CDR3 loop is CASSLVGVDTQYF. CDR3 nucleotides: TGTGCCAGCAGCTTAGTAGGGGTAGATACGCAGTATTTT.

The chain has TRBV4-2 and TRBJ2-3, with 8 positions matching TRBD2. The V and J ends lost 2 bases and 0 bases, in that order; junction bases with no gene match: 7. Germline V gene data show CDR1 as LGHNA and CDR2 as YNFKEQ. This CDR3 spans 17 amino acids. The chain's CDR3 is CASSQLVQRESTDTQYF. In DNA form, the CDR3 reads TGTGCCAGCAGCCAATTGGTCCAGCGGGAGAGCACAGATACGCAGTATTTT.

The chain links TRBV7-6 to TRBJ2-7, with 8 bases matching TRBD2. CDR1 is SGHVS, CDR2 FNYEAQ, per germline. This CDR3 region has 15 residues. The junction had 6 bases not matched to a gene; V was cut back by 5 bases and J by 0 bases. The CDR3 sequence: CASSPPGGSSYEQYF. The CDR3, as DNA: TGTGCCAGCAGCCCCCCGGGGGGGAGCTCCTACGAGCAGTACTTC.

The gene calls are TRBV5-1 and TRBJ2-2; 10 bases line up with TRBD2. The V gene's germline CDR1 is SGHRS and CDR2 YFSETQ. CDR3 length: 16 amino acids. After removal of 2 bases from V and 5 bases from J, the junction contained 6 bases not matched to a gene. CDR3 loop: CASSFGLAERTGELFF. The CDR3 DNA reads as TGCGCCAGCAGCTTCGGACTAGCGGAGAGGACCGGGGAGCTGTTTTTT.

V is TRBV27 and J is TRBJ1-1; tentatively, D is TRBD1 (6 bases). This CDR3 spans 14 amino acids. The ends were cut back, 6 bases at V and 6 bases at J, with 17 bases in the middle. The germline gives CDR1 MNHEY, CDR2 SMNVEV (reference sequence). CDR3 loop: CASRVVARGSEAFF. As DNA, the CDR3 is TGTGCCAGCAGAGTTGTAGCCAGGGGTTCTGAAGCTTTCTTT.

CDR3 nucleotide sequence: TGTGCCAGCTCACCAATAAACACCGGGGAGCTGTTTTTT. Translated, it gives CASSPINTGELFF. The J gene is TRBJ2-2, the V gene TRBV18; D remains unclear. The germline V gene encodes CDR1 KGHSH and CDR2 LQKENI. Trimming removed 2 bases from V and 2 bases from J, with 3 bases in between. This CDR3 region has 13 residues.

The rearrangement links TRBV9 to TRBJ2-7; TRBD1 matches at 9 bases. Germline assignment: CDR1 SGDLS and CDR2 YYNGEE. The CDR3 sequence is 15 residues long. The junction had 2 bases not matched to a gene; V was cut back by 0 bases and J by 1 base. CDR3 DNA: TGTGCCAGCAGCGTAGGGGGGACAGGGTCCTACGAGCAGTACTTC. It translates to CASSVGGTGSYEQYF.

The chain is built from TRBV9 and TRBJ2-7, with 7 bases fitting TRBD2. Germline CDR1 and CDR2: SGDLS and YYNGEE. V lost 2 bases, J lost 0 bases, and 5 bases stayed unmatched. There are 15 residues in the CDR3. The CDR3 here is CASSVGLGSSYEQYF. In nucleotides, the CDR3 is TGTGCCAGCAGCGTCGGACTAGGAAGCTCCTACGAGCAGTACTTC. The full variable domain, rest sourced from reference TRBV9 and TRBJ2-7, is DSGVTQTPKHLITATGQRVTLRCSPRSGDLSVYWYQQSLDQGLQFLIQYYNGEERAKGNILERFSAQQFPDLHSELNLSSLELGDSALYFCASSVGLGSSYEQYFGPGTRLTVT.

This clone is a singleton in its sample. This chain links TRBV4-3 with TRBJ1-2; tentatively, D is TRBD1 (5 bases). Trimming pared 0 bases from V and 2 bases from J, leaving 7 bases between. CDR1 and CDR2 from the germline V gene are LGHNA and YSLEER. The CDR3 has 14 amino acids. The CDR3 protein is CASSQDRGNYGYTF. The CDR3 coding sequence is TGCGCCAGCAGCCAAGATCGGGGGAACTATGGCTACACCTTC.

V usage is TRBV6-6 and J usage is TRBJ1-5; D gene ambiguous. Germline lookup yields CDR1 MNHNY and CDR2 SVGAGI (reference sequence). V dropped 5 bases and J dropped 7 bases, with 12 bases sitting between them. The CDR3 is 13 residues long. Here the CDR3 reads CASSKDIVQPQHF. In DNA, the CDR3 is TGTGCCAGCAGTAAAGACATAGTGCAGCCCCAGCATTTT.

The gene calls are TRBV7-9 and TRBJ2-1, with D possibly being TRBD2 (6 bases). The CDR3 length is 16 residues. Germline V CDR1 and CDR2: SEHNR, FQNEAQ (reference sequence). With 1 base removed from V and 1 base from J, the gap between germline ends came to 11 bases. The CDR3 DNA reads as TGTGCCAGCAGCTTAGGTGACGGGGGTTCCTACAATGAGCAGTTCTTC. Its protein product is CASSLGDGGSYNEQFF.

This clone showed up just a few times. V and J are TRBV6-5 and TRBJ1-4; 7 bases agree with TRBD1. The CDR3 extends over 14 amino acids. Germline CDR1 reads MNHEY; CDR2 reads SVGAGI. J gave up 6 bases and V 6 bases, and 7 bases lay outside the gene matches. For the CDR3, the DNA is TGTGCCAGCAGGACAGGGTCCTTTGATGAAAAACTGTTTTTT. Amino acids: CASRTGSFDEKLFF.

The rearrangement joins TRBV11-2 to TRBJ2-1; the match to TRBD1 covers 8 bases. The CDR3 sequence is 16 residues long. Looked up from germline, CDR1 is SGHAT and CDR2 is FQNNGV. Trimming took 5 bases from V and 4 from J; bases not matched to a gene: 10. CDR3 loop: CASSMGTGKRYNEQFF. The CDR3 coding sequence is TGTGCCAGCAGCATGGGGACAGGAAAAAGATACAATGAGCAGTTCTTC. The variable domain in full, with the rest retrieved from reference TRBV11-2 and TRBJ2-1, is EAGVAQSPRYKIIEKRQSVAFWCNPISGHATLYWYQQILGQGPKLLIQFQNNGVVDDSQLPKDRFSAERLKGVDSTLKIQPAKLEDSAVYLCASSMGTGKRYNEQFFGPGTRLTVL.

This clone was observed a few times. The V gene is TRBV7-9, the J gene TRBJ1-2, with D uncertain. Trimming stripped 2 bases from V and 6 bases from J, with 10 bases between. CDR3 size: 13 residues. The germline gives CDR1 SEHNR, CDR2 FQNEAQ (reference sequence). The CDR3 loop is CASSLSGWDGYTF. CDR3 nucleotide sequence: TGTGCCAGCAGCTTATCGGGTTGGGATGGCTACACCTTC.

This clone was counted a single time. The V and J genes are TRBV5-4 and TRBJ1-2; no clear D. V dropped 4 bases and J dropped 7 bases, with 17 bases sitting between them. Germline CDR1 and CDR2: SGHNT and YYREEE (reference sequence). The CDR3 loop spans 14 amino acids. The CDR3 region has the DNA TGTGCCAGCAGCCCCCGGGGAGCCAGTATTGGCTACACCTTC. Its protein is CASSPRGASIGYTF.

The chain combines TRBV24-1 with TRBJ2-5; 8 bases match TRBD1. This CDR3 contains 13 residues. CDR1 is KGHDR, CDR2 SFDVKD, per germline. J gave up 7 bases and V 6 bases, and 6 bases lay outside the gene matches. The CDR3 sequence: CATSQGAGRTQYF. In DNA form, the CDR3 reads TGTGCCACCAGTCAGGGGGCGGGTCGGACCCAGTACTTC.

This chain links TRBV11-2 with TRBJ2-3; 13 positions agree with TRBD2. V lost 5 bases to trimming and J lost 6 bases; unmatched junction nucleotides: 5. There are 15 residues in the CDR3. Germline CDR1 is SGHAT and CDR2 is FQNNGV. Written as DNA, the CDR3 is TGTGCCAGCAGCCGACTAGCGGGAGGTTCGGATACGCAGTATTTT. Encoded protein: CASSRLAGGSDTQYF.

The rearrangement uses TRBV5-1 and TRBJ2-1, with 7 bases matching TRBD1. Germline V lookup: CDR1 SGHRS, CDR2 YFSETQ. There are 14 residues in the CDR3. V shed 0 bases and J 5 bases; nucleotides not matched to a gene: 2. The CDR3 DNA follows: TGCGCCAGCAGCTTGGACAGGGGAAACAATGAGCAGTTCTTC. It specifies CASSLDRGNNEQFF.

The chain couples TRBV4-2 to TRBJ2-7; D might be TRBD2 (6 bases). This CDR3 contains 15 residues. Trimming removed 0 bases from V and 2 bases from J, with 11 bases in between. The V gene's germline CDR1 is LGHNA and CDR2 YNFKEQ. CDR3 in amino acids: CASSQEPAGTYEQYF. Written as DNA, the CDR3 is TGTGCCAGCAGCCAAGAACCAGCGGGCACCTACGAGCAGTACTTC.

V usage is TRBV24-1 and J usage is TRBJ2-1; 10 bases are a match to TRBD1. The CDR3 consists of 13 residues. Germline lookup yields CDR1 KGHDR and CDR2 SFDVKD. With V trimmed by 9 bases and J by 9 bases, 7 bases remained unmatched. Here the CDR3 reads CATRQGASREQFF. CDR3 bases: TGTGCCACCCGACAGGGGGCTTCCCGTGAGCAGTTCTTC.

This clone was detected once. The chain recombines TRBV10-1 with TRBJ2-2, with a weak D call TRBD1 (6 bases). This CDR3 has 12 amino acids. V dropped 8 bases and J dropped 6 bases, with 10 bases sitting between them. From germline, CDR1 is WNHNN and CDR2 SYGVQD (reference sequence). The CDR3 nucleotides read TGCGCCAGCGGCAGGGGACCCGGGGAGCTGTTTTTT. Its translation is CASGRGPGELFF.

The V gene is TRBV6-5, the J gene TRBJ1-1; 9 bases are shared with TRBD1. After removal of 8 bases from V and 4 bases from J, the junction contained 8 bases not matched to a gene. The V gene's germline CDR1 is MNHEY and CDR2 SVGAGI. CDR3 length equals 14 residues. CDR3 sequence: CASFPGQGPTEAFF. CDR3 DNA: TGTGCCAGCTTTCCGGGACAGGGTCCCACTGAAGCTTTCTTT.